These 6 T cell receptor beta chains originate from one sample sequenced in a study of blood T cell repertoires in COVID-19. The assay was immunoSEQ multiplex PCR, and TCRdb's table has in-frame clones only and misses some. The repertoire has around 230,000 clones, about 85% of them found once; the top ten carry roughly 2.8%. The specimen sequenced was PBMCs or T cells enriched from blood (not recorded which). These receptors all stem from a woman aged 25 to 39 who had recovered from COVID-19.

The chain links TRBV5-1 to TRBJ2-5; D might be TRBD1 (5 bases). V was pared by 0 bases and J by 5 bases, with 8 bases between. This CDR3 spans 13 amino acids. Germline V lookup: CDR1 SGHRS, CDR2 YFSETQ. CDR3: CASSLGGWETQYF. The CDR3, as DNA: TGCGCCAGCAGCTTGGGGGGCTGGGAGACCCAGTACTTC. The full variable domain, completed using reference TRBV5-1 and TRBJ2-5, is KAGVTQTPRYLIKTRGQQVTLSCSPISGHRSVSWYQQTPGQGLQFLFEYFSETQRNKGNFPGRFSGRQFSNSRSEMNVSTLELGDSALYLCASSLGGWETQYFGPGTRLLVL.

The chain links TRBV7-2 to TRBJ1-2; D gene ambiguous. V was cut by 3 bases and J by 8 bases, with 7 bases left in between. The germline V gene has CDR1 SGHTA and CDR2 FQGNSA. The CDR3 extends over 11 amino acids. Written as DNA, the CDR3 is TGTGCCAGCAGCTTGCGGGCCGGCTACACCTTC. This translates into CASSLRAGYTF.

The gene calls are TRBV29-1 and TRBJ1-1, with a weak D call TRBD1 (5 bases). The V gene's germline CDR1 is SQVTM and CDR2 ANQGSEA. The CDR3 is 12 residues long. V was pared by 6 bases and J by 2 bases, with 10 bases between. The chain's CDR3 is CSVDDRNTEAFF. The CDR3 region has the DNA TGCAGCGTGGACGACAGAAACACTGAAGCTTTCTTT. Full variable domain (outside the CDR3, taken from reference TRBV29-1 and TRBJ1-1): SAVISQKPSRDICQRGTSLTIQCQVDSQVTMMFWYRQQPGQSLTLIATANQGSEATYESGFVIDKFPISRPNLTFSTLTVSNMSPEDSSIYLCSVDDRNTEAFFGQGTRLTVV.

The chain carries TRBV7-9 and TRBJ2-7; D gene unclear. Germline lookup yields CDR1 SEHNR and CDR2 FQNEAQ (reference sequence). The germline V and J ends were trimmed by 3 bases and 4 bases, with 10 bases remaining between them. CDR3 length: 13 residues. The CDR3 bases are TGTGCCAGCAGCTTTAATCCCTTATACGAGCAGTACTTC. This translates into CASSFNPLYEQYF.

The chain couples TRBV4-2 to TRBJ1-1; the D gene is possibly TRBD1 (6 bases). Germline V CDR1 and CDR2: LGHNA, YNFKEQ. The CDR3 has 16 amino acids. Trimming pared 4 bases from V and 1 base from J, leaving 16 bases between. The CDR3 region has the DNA TGTGCCAGCAGCCCCCGCTCGGGACAAAAGAACACTGAAGCTTTCTTT. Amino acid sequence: CASSPRSGQKNTEAFF.

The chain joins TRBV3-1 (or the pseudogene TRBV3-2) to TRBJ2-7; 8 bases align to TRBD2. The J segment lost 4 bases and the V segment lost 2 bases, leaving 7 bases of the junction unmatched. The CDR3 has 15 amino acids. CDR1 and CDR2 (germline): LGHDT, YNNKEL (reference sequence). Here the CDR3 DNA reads TGTGCCAGCAGCCAATCGGCGGGGGGCTTTTACGAGCAGTACTTC. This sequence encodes CASSQSAGGFYEQYF.